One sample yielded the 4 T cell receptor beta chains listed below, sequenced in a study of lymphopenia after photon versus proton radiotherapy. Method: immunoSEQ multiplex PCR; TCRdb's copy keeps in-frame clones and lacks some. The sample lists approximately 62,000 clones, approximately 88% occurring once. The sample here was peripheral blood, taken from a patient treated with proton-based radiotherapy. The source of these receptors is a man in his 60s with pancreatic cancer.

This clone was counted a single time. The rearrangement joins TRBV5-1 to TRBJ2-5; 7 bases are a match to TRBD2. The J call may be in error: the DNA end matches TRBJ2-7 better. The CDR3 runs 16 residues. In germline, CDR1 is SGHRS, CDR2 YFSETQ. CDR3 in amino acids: CASSIGDGGSSYEQYF. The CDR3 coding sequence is TGCGCCAGCAGCATTGGTGATGGCGGGAGCTCCTACGAGCAGTACTTC.

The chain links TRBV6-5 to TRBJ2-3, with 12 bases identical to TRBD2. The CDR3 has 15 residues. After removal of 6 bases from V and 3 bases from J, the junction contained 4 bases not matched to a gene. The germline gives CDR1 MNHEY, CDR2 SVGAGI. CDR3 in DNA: TGTGCCAGCAGACACGGGACTAGCGGGACAGATACGCAGTATTTT. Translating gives CASRHGTSGTDTQYF.

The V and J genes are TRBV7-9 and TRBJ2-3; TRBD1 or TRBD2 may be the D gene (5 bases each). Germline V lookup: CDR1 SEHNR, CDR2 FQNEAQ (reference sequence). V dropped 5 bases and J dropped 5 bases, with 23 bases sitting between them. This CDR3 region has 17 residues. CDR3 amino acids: CASSVLQSGQPQDTQYF. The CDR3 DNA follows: TGTGCCAGCAGCGTACTACAATCGGGGCAGCCTCAAGATACGCAGTATTTT.

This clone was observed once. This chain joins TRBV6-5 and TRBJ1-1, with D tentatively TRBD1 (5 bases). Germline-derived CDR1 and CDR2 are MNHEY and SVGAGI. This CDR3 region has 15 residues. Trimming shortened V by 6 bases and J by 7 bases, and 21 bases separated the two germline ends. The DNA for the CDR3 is TGTGCCAGCAGGAAACCCCGGGGAGGGCAGGGTGAAGCTTTCTTT. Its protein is CASRKPRGGQGEAFF.